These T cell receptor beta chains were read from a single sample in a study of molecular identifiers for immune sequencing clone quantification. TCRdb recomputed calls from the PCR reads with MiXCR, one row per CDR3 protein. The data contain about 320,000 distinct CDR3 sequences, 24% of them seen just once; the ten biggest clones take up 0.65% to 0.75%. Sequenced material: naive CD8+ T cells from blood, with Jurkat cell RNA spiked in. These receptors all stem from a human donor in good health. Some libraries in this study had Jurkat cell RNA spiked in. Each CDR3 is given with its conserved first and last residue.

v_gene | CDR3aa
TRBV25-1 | CASSESLAETQYF
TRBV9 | CASSIHRRHGNTGELFF
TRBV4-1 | CASSQSLRGGAETQYF
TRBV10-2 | CASSDQPTGAEQYF
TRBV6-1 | CASSTVQWSYEQYF
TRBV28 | CASRRSGTSYEQYF
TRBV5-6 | CASSPGTSGHNEQFF
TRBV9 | CASSVARRGVGTDTQYF
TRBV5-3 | CASSLARGASDTQYF
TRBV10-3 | CAISSPDRDGYTF
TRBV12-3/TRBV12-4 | CASSLVTGTDEAFF
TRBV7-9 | CASSIPDVANTGELFF
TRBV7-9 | CASSLGGWDEKLFF
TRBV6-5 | CASSYWPEAFF
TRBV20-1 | CSGDSTGGSWETQYF
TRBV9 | CASSVAGREIETQYF
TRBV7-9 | CASSLGDRGNDTEAFF
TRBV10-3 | CAISGEGRLSGANVLTF
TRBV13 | CASSIAGWRANPGELFF
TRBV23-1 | CASSPKWTGFGTDTQYF
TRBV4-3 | CASSQGDNSYEQYF
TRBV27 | CASSLSIQTQETQYF
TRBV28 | CASSQFKGANVLTF
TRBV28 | CASSPLSRDSLWTQYF
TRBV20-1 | CSARESGGRGTDTQYF
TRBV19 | CASNHREDTDTQYF
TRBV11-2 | CASVKESTGELFF
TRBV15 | CATSRGMGYEQYF
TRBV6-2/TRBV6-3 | CASRLASGEQYF
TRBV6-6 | CALLIGSSYNSPLHF
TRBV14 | CASSQGVRETNTGELFF
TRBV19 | CASSIVVSFDEQYF
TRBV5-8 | CASSSNSNTGELFF
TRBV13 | CATQDGAGGENVQFF
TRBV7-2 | CASSAGTTSSYEQYF
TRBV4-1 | CASSHPSREETQYF
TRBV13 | CASREGGTEAFF
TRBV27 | CASSPTGQGIYEQYF
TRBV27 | CASSPQMGTGAFF
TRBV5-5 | CASIIAGLEAETQYF
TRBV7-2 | CASSTPESPPYEQYF
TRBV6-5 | CASSYLGLAGGFGETDTQYF
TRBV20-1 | CSAIPRDATYEQYF
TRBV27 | CASSPLGQAEQYF
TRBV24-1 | CATSDWNSRGTEAFF
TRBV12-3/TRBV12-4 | CASSEKLDTQYF
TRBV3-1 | CASSRTTSLYEQYF
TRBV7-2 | CASSLGGLLHRDEQFF